Each of the 11 T cell receptor beta chains below was sequenced from the same sample in a study of blood T cell repertoires in COVID-19 (dated by TCRdb to 2020 to 2021). Library creation used the immunoSEQ multiplex PCR assay. TCRdb holds this immuneACCESS table with in-frame rearrangements only. Some clones are missing; in checked studies, unresolved V genes explain under half, and the rest has no known cause. Within this sample are about 95,000 clones, with about 87% of them counted one time only. The top ten hold about a sixth of the sample. The material sequenced was peripheral blood. These receptors originate from a human donor in a cohort sampled during active COVID-19.

The V call is TRBV11-2, the J call TRBJ2-1, with TRBD2 identical over 10 bases. The trim removed 4 bases at V and 1 base at J, leaving 4 bases unmatched. CDR1 and CDR2 (germline): SGHAT, FQNNGV. The CDR3 contains 16 residues. CDR3 region: CASSSSGGRSYNEQFF. Here the CDR3 DNA reads TGTGCCAGCAGCTCTAGCGGGGGTAGGTCCTACAATGAGCAGTTCTTC. The full variable domain, completed using reference TRBV11-2 and TRBJ2-1, is EAGVAQSPRYKIIEKRQSVAFWCNPISGHATLYWYQQILGQGPKLLIQFQNNGVVDDSQLPKDRFSAERLKGVDSTLKIQPAKLEDSAVYLCASSSSGGRSYNEQFFGPGTRLTVL.

The genes are TRBV5-1 and TRBJ1-6; tentatively, D is TRBD1 (5 bases). Germline values: CDR1 SGHRS, CDR2 YFSETQ. The CDR3 consists of 17 residues. The germline V and J ends were trimmed by 2 bases and 3 bases, with 15 bases remaining between them. The CDR3 here is CASSFLGSDSYNSPLHF. Written as DNA, the CDR3 is TGCGCCAGCAGCTTTCTAGGCTCCGACAGCTATAATTCACCCCTCCACTTT.

This chain joins TRBV6-6 and TRBJ1-1, with unresolved D. Germline V CDR1 and CDR2: MNHNY, SVGAGI (reference sequence). This CDR3 has 15 amino acids. With 5 bases removed from V and 1 base from J, the gap between germline ends came to 14 bases. CDR3: CASSDPFSGNTEAFF. CDR3 sequence (DNA): TGTGCCAGCAGTGACCCGTTCTCGGGGAACACTGAAGCTTTCTTT.

The chain joins TRBV27 to TRBJ2-5; D perhaps matches TRBD2 (6 bases). There are 14 residues in the CDR3. Per germline, CDR1 MNHEY and CDR2 SMNVEV (reference sequence). V was pared by 2 bases and J by 5 bases, with 12 bases between. The CDR3 DNA reads TGTGCCAGCAGTTTAGAAGGGGCGGGGGAGACCCAGTACTTC. The encoded protein is CASSLEGAGETQYF.

The chain combines TRBV30 with TRBJ1-5; 8 nucleotides line up with TRBD1. Germline CDR1 and CDR2: GTSNPN and SVGIG (reference sequence). CDR3 length: 14 residues. V lost 4 bases, J lost 2 bases, and 4 bases stayed unmatched. As DNA, the CDR3 is TGTGCCTGGACCATGGGACAGGGCAATCAGCCCCAGCATTTT. It codes for CAWTMGQGNQPQHF.

The chain links TRBV12-3 or TRBV12-4 to TRBJ2-5, with D tentatively TRBD2 (6 bases). This CDR3 is built from 11 residues. Trimming removed 5 bases at V and 5 bases at J, with 6 bases between. CDR3 sequence: CASSSGETQYF. The CDR3 DNA follows: TGTGCCAGCAGTAGCGGGGAGACCCAGTACTTC.

The rearrangement links TRBV2 to TRBJ1-5, with a possible D match to TRBD1 (6 bases). The CDR3 runs 15 residues. V was clipped by 6 bases and J by 1 base, with 13 bases between them. The germline CDR1 and CDR2 sequences are SNHLY and FYNNEI. The chain's CDR3 is CASSRSQGSNQPQHF. CDR3 coding DNA: TGTGCCAGCAGCCGATCGCAGGGGAGCAATCAGCCCCAGCATTTT.

The rearrangement links TRBV11-3 to TRBJ2-3, with D possibly TRBD1 on 5 matching bases. Germline CDR1 and CDR2: SGHNT and YENEEA. The CDR3 extends over 12 amino acids. The V end was cut by 5 bases, the J end by 9 bases, with 12 bases between. The CDR3 bases are TGTGCCAGCAGCCAGGACACGGCAACGCAGTATTTT. Encoded protein: CASSQDTATQYF.

V is TRBV6-2 or TRBV6-3 and J is TRBJ1-1; possible D gene TRBD1, 6 bases. The germline gives CDR1 MNHEY, CDR2 SVGEGT. This CDR3 region has 14 residues. The V end was cut by 4 bases, the J end by 5 bases, with 14 bases between. In nucleotides, the CDR3 is TGTGCCAGCAGTTTGACAGGTGGGGGAACTGAAGCTTTCTTT. This gives the protein CASSLTGGGTEAFF.

The gene calls are TRBV4-1 and TRBJ2-7; D possibly corresponds to TRBD1 (6 bases). Germline CDR1 MGHRA, CDR2 YSYEKL. This CDR3 is built from 16 residues. The V and J ends lost 1 base and 5 bases respectively, with 18 bases between them. The CDR3 DNA reads as TGCGCCAGCAGCCAAGGTGGACAGCTCCGGGTGAACGAGCAGTACTTC. Protein: CASSQGGQLRVNEQYF.

This clone was counted a single time. This sequence joins TRBV15 and TRBJ2-1; possible D gene TRBD2, 6 bases. From germline, CDR1 is LNHNV and CDR2 YYDKDF (reference sequence). V was trimmed by 4 bases and J by 6 bases, leaving 13 bases between them. This CDR3 is 14 amino acids long. CDR3 DNA: TGTGCCACCAGCACCGGACTACCTTTCAATGAGCAGTTCTTC. Translating gives CATSTGLPFNEQFF.